This section outlines one T cell receptor beta chain sequence together with its context. Source study methods: Amplification from reference gene primers served as the basis for estimated nucleated cell counts. Method: immunoSEQ multiplex PCR; TCRdb's copy keeps in-frame clones and lacks some. That table gives V, J and clone size, and the DNA gave D and trimming. The sample holds about 280,000 clones, over 75% seen once. The CDR3 is 13 residues long. Trimming pared 5 bases from V and 9 bases from J, leaving 16 bases between. CDR1 and CDR2 (germline): LNHDA, SQIVND (reference sequence). This specimen comes from a study of blood T cell repertoires in COVID-19. Study overall: The United States, Italy and Spain provided the acute and convalescent COVID-19 samples.

This sequence joins TRBV19 and TRBJ1-1; D is unclear. This TCR was sampled from a woman in her 70s with acute or convalescent COVID-19. Material for sequencing was peripheral blood. The CDR3 DNA reads as TGTGCCAGTAGTTCTACCTGGGCCTCTCAAGCTTTCTTT. Protein sequence: CASSSTWASQAFF.